A selection of T cell receptor beta chains follows, all from one sample in a study of technical replicates of blood from a handful of donors. The method was immunoSEQ multiplex PCR; TCRdb's version includes in-frame clones alone and lacks a portion of them. The data contain some 82,000 clones, around 97% of them seen just once; the ten biggest clones take up more than 0.15%. Sequencing was performed on T cells isolated from PBMCs. These receptors were taken from a human donor in good health. The CDR3 runs from the conserved cysteine through the conserved F or W. Each record gives: CDR3 protein, CDR3 DNA, clone size, J gene, D gene, V gene. D genes are given only for firm matches. Only some rows state a clone size, as once, few, many or a class for expanded clones.

CDR3aa: CASSELSRGTYNEQFF; CDR3nt: TGTGCCAGTAGCGAATTAAGTAGGGGAACCTACAATGAGCAGTTCTTC; abundance: -; j_gene: TRBJ2-1; d_gene: -; v_gene: TRBV19
CDR3aa: CASVSGYSYEQYF; CDR3nt: TGTGCCAGCGTTAGCGGGTACTCCTACGAGCAGTACTTC; abundance: once; j_gene: TRBJ2-7; d_gene: TRBD2; v_gene: TRBV6-1
CDR3aa: CASSLVRRGSTDTQYF; CDR3nt: TGTGCCAGCAGCTTAGTTCGGAGGGGCTCCACAGATACGCAGTATTTT; abundance: -; j_gene: TRBJ2-3; d_gene: -; v_gene: TRBV7-8
CDR3aa: CASSGLAGEGNEQFF; CDR3nt: TGTGCCAGCAGTGGACTAGCGGGAGAGGGCAATGAGCAGTTCTTC; abundance: once; j_gene: TRBJ2-1; d_gene: TRBD2; v_gene: TRBV2
CDR3aa: CASSYRQAATNEKLFF; CDR3nt: TGTGCCAGCAGTTATCGACAGGCGGCAACTAATGAAAAACTGTTTTTT; abundance: once; j_gene: TRBJ1-4; d_gene: -; v_gene: TRBV6-5
CDR3aa: CASSVGLPTVDEQFF; CDR3nt: TGTGCCAGTAGTGTCGGACTCCCCACGGTAGATGAGCAGTTCTTC; abundance: -; j_gene: TRBJ2-1; d_gene: -; v_gene: TRBV19
CDR3aa: CATSRDLGFAGGPVETQYF; CDR3nt: TGTGCCACCAGCAGAGATCTCGGATTTGCGGGAGGCCCGGTAGAGACCCAGTACTTC; abundance: -; j_gene: TRBJ2-5; d_gene: TRBD2; v_gene: TRBV15
CDR3aa: CASSQWVTGSYGYTF; CDR3nt: TGCGCCAGCAGCCAATGGGTAACAGGCAGTTATGGCTACACCTTC; abundance: -; j_gene: TRBJ1-2; d_gene: -; v_gene: TRBV4-1
CDR3aa: CASSFGGLSTDTQYF; CDR3nt: TGTGCCAGCAGCTTCGGCGGGCTAAGCACAGATACGCAGTATTTT; abundance: once; j_gene: TRBJ2-3; d_gene: -; v_gene: TRBV7-8
CDR3aa: CASGIDRSRPQHF; CDR3nt: TGTGCCAGCGGTATCGACAGGTCACGGCCCCAGCATTTT; abundance: -; j_gene: TRBJ1-5; d_gene: -; v_gene: TRBV2
CDR3aa: CASSVGMTGIYEQYF; CDR3nt: TGTGCCAGCTCAGTTGGAATGACAGGGATTTACGAGCAGTACTTC; abundance: -; j_gene: TRBJ2-7; d_gene: TRBD1; v_gene: TRBV18
CDR3aa: CASSYSDRLETQYF; CDR3nt: TGTGCCAGCAGTTACTCAGACAGGTTAGAGACCCAGTACTTC; abundance: -; j_gene: TRBJ2-5; d_gene: -; v_gene: TRBV6-5
CDR3aa: CASTEGQGITEAFF; CDR3nt: TGTGCCAGCACCGAAGGACAGGGAATCACTGAAGCTTTCTTT; abundance: -; j_gene: TRBJ1-1; d_gene: TRBD1; v_gene: TRBV6-5
CDR3aa: CASSLDRGLLYGYTF; CDR3nt: TGTGCCAGCAGTCTAGACAGGGGGCTACTTTATGGCTACACCTTC; abundance: -; j_gene: TRBJ1-2; d_gene: TRBD1; v_gene: TRBV28
CDR3aa: CASSLGTGGPYEQYF; CDR3nt: TGCGCCAGCAGCTTGGGGACAGGGGGTCCCTACGAGCAGTACTTC; abundance: -; j_gene: TRBJ2-7; d_gene: TRBD1; v_gene: TRBV5-1
CDR3aa: CASSLRLAGEYSNTQYF; CDR3nt: TGTGCCAGCAGCTTAAGACTAGCGGGGGAATATTCTAATACGCAGTATTTT; abundance: -; j_gene: TRBJ2-3; d_gene: TRBD2; v_gene: TRBV5-4
CDR3aa: CASSSRGPGQVSGNTIYF; CDR3nt: TGTGCCAGCAGCTCGCGAGGGCCGGGACAGGTCTCTGGAAACACCATATATTTT; abundance: -; j_gene: TRBJ1-3; d_gene: TRBD1; v_gene: TRBV7-9
CDR3aa: CASSPLRGNEQYF; CDR3nt: TGTGCCAGCAGCCCATTACGCGGGAACGAGCAGTACTTC; abundance: -; j_gene: TRBJ2-7; d_gene: -; v_gene: TRBV14
CDR3aa: CASSSSDSRQETQYF; CDR3nt: TGCGCCAGCAGCTCCTCGGACAGCCGGCAAGAGACCCAGTACTTC; abundance: -; j_gene: TRBJ2-5; d_gene: -; v_gene: TRBV5-1
CDR3aa: CASSFGAGADTQYF; CDR3nt: TGCGCCAGCAGCTTTGGGGCGGGAGCAGATACGCAGTATTTT; abundance: -; j_gene: TRBJ2-3; d_gene: TRBD2; v_gene: TRBV5-1
CDR3aa: CATSSTLAGAYEQYF; CDR3nt: TGTGCCACCAGCTCTACGCTAGCGGGGGCCTACGAGCAGTACTTC; abundance: -; j_gene: TRBJ2-7; d_gene: TRBD2; v_gene: TRBV15
CDR3aa: CASSILGRTEQETQYF; CDR3nt: TGTGCCAGTAGTATTTTAGGCAGGACAGAACAAGAGACCCAGTACTTC; abundance: -; j_gene: TRBJ2-5; d_gene: -; v_gene: TRBV19
CDR3aa: CSVEDWPVSHEGGTDTQYF; CDR3nt: TGCAGCGTTGAAGATTGGCCAGTCTCCCACGAGGGAGGCACAGATACGCAGTATTTT; abundance: -; j_gene: TRBJ2-3; d_gene: -; v_gene: TRBV29-1
CDR3aa: CASSLSAITYEQYF; CDR3nt: TGTGCCAGCAGCTTATCTGCGATAACCTACGAGCAGTACTTC; abundance: once; j_gene: TRBJ2-7; d_gene: -; v_gene: TRBV11-2
CDR3aa: CASSWVGSQPQHF; CDR3nt: TGTGCCAGCAGTTGGGTAGGGAGTCAGCCCCAGCATTTT; abundance: -; j_gene: TRBJ1-5; d_gene: -; v_gene: TRBV27
CDR3aa: CASLKSAGLNPTLPDNEQFF; CDR3nt: TGTGCCAGCCTGAAATCAGCGGGACTAAACCCCACGTTACCCGACAATGAGCAGTTCTTC; abundance: once; j_gene: TRBJ2-1; d_gene: TRBD2; v_gene: TRBV4-2
CDR3aa: CASSPGPQPSYEQYF; CDR3nt: TGTGCCAGCTCACCTGGGCCACAGCCCTCCTACGAGCAGTACTTC; abundance: -; j_gene: TRBJ2-7; d_gene: -; v_gene: TRBV18
CDR3aa: CASRLAGAAGELFF; CDR3nt: TGTGCCAGCAGGCTAGCGGGGGCGGCCGGGGAGCTGTTTTTT; abundance: -; j_gene: TRBJ2-2; d_gene: TRBD2; v_gene: TRBV27
CDR3aa: CATRGLAGPLEQYF; CDR3nt: TGTGCCACCCGGGGACTAGCGGGCCCCCTCGAGCAGTACTTC; abundance: -; j_gene: TRBJ2-7; d_gene: TRBD2; v_gene: TRBV27
CDR3aa: CASSPGQGWEKLFF; CDR3nt: TGCGCCAGCAGCCCCGGACAGGGGTGGGAAAAACTGTTTTTT; abundance: -; j_gene: TRBJ1-4; d_gene: TRBD1; v_gene: TRBV4-1
CDR3aa: CASSPLQGYYTF; CDR3nt: TGTGCCAGTAGTCCTCTACAGGGATACTACACCTTC; abundance: -; j_gene: TRBJ1-2; d_gene: -; v_gene: TRBV19
CDR3aa: CASSSGQGPTNTEAFF; CDR3nt: TGTGCCAGCAGCTCAGGACAGGGGCCCACGAACACTGAAGCTTTCTTT; abundance: once; j_gene: TRBJ1-1; d_gene: TRBD1; v_gene: TRBV7-9
CDR3aa: CASSVQGATRLYGYTF; CDR3nt: TGTGCCAGCAGCGTACAGGGCGCGACTCGGCTATATGGCTACACCTTC; abundance: -; j_gene: TRBJ1-2; d_gene: -; v_gene: TRBV9
CDR3aa: CASSEARTGPYEQYF; CDR3nt: TGTGCCAGCAGTGAAGCACGAACAGGACCCTACGAGCAGTACTTC; abundance: -; j_gene: TRBJ2-7; d_gene: -; v_gene: TRBV2
CDR3aa: CSVAGLAGRNEQYF; CDR3nt: TGCAGCGTTGCGGGACTAGCGGGAAGGAACGAGCAGTACTTC; abundance: -; j_gene: TRBJ2-7; d_gene: TRBD2; v_gene: TRBV29-1
CDR3aa: CASRQGGYPNYGYTF; CDR3nt: TGTGCCAGCAGGCAGGGAGGTTACCCTAACTATGGCTACACCTTC; abundance: -; j_gene: TRBJ1-2; d_gene: -; v_gene: TRBV2
CDR3aa: CASRGRQGSYNEQFF; CDR3nt: TGCGCCAGCAGGGGAAGACAGGGCAGTTACAATGAGCAGTTCTTC; abundance: -; j_gene: TRBJ2-1; d_gene: TRBD1; v_gene: TRBV5-1
CDR3aa: CASSHDLDRPGGGYTF; CDR3nt: TGCGCCAGCAGCCACGATTTAGACAGGCCGGGGGGTGGCTACACCTTC; abundance: -; j_gene: TRBJ1-2; d_gene: -; v_gene: TRBV4-1
CDR3aa: CASSQPGQGAYEQYF; CDR3nt: TGCGCCAGCAGCCAACCGGGACAGGGGGCCTACGAGCAGTACTTC; abundance: -; j_gene: TRBJ2-7; d_gene: TRBD1; v_gene: TRBV4-1
CDR3aa: CASSEQGNTEAFF; CDR3nt: TGTGCCAGCAGTGAACAGGGCAACACTGAAGCTTTCTTT; abundance: -; j_gene: TRBJ1-1; d_gene: -; v_gene: TRBV6-1
CDR3aa: CASSPRDKGEHTIYF; CDR3nt: TGTGCCAGCAGCCCCCGGGACAAAGGGGAGCACACCATATATTTT; abundance: -; j_gene: TRBJ1-3; d_gene: -; v_gene: TRBV7-9